Here is one TCR beta chain with its context. Its cognate antigen is unknown. TCRdb's copy holds only in-frame clones and misses some; the assay was immunoSEQ multiplex PCR. Counted here are some 140,000 clones, approximately 90% occurring once; the ten biggest clones make up around 2.7%. This sample is part of a study of T cell responses to AZD1222 COVID-19 vaccine. Study-wide findings and caveats: Once two AZD1222 doses were given, Spike-specific TCR breadth and depth went up. Sampling that yielded the repertoires occurred only after the peak T cell response.

This CDR3 comprises 17 residues. The ends were cut back, 2 bases at V and 3 bases at J, with 18 bases in the middle. Germline assignment: CDR1 SGHRS and CDR2 YFSETQ. This clonotype was obtained from an adult in good health. Sample: peripheral blood, taken on day 0 of AZD1222 vaccination. The chain combines TRBV5-1 with TRBJ2-4; no definite D call. The CDR3: CASSLGVSALVKNIQYF. The CDR3 DNA is TGCGCCAGCAGCTTAGGCGTATCTGCCTTGGTCAAAAACATTCAGTACTTC. Together with reference TRBV5-1 and TRBJ2-4, the CDR3 gives the full variable domain: KAGVTQTPRYLIKTRGQQVTLSCSPISGHRSVSWYQQTPGQGLQFLFEYFSETQRNKGNFPGRFSGRQFSNSRSEMNVSTLELGDSALYLCASSLGVSALVKNIQYFGAGTRLSVL.